Listed below are T cell receptor beta chains from one sample, sequenced in a study of T-cell memory formation after mild COVID-19. TCRdb re-derived calls from the 5' RACE reads in MiXCR, one entry per CDR3 protein. The sample has fewer than 700,000 distinct CDR3 sequences, roughly 20% seen once. The sample was PBMCs or a T cell subset sorted from them (not recorded which). The receptors originated from an adult woman who had mild COVID-19 (a few samples of this study predate the infection). Cell type and time point are not known. Each CDR3 is given with its conserved first and last residue. A D gene is named only where the DNA matches it firmly. Expanded clones are given a class, and other clones once, few, many or no size at all.

CDR3,DNA,length,D,J,V,size
CASSPSGSLTDTQYF,TGTGCCAGCAGCCCTAGCGGGAGTTTAACGGATACGCAGTATTTT,15,TRBD2,TRBJ2-3,TRBV6-2/TRBV6-3,.
CASSWGELETQYF,TGTGCCAGCAGCTGGGGGGAACTGGAGACCCAGTACTTC,13,.,TRBJ2-5,TRBV11-1,few
CASSQDSTLTDTQYF,TGTGCCAGCAGTCAGGACAGTACCCTCACAGATACGCAGTATTTT,15,.,TRBJ2-3,TRBV7-3,.
CASSLDGQAYGYTF,TGCGCCAGCAGCTTGGACGGGCAGGCCTATGGCTACACCTTC,14,.,TRBJ1-2,TRBV5-1,.
CASSLGLAGGLRNTQYF,TGTGCCAGCAGCTTAGGGCTAGCGGGGGGGCTTCGGAATACGCAGTATTTT,17,TRBD2,TRBJ2-3,TRBV7-2,.
CSARLVRGSGYEQYF,TGCAGTGCTAGATTGGTGAGGGGTAGTGGCTACGAGCAGTACTTC,15,.,TRBJ2-7,TRBV20-1,.
CASSLAGRGTPAYEQYF,TGTGCCAGCAGCTTAGCCGGTCGGGGAACCCCAGCCTACGAGCAGTACTTC,17,.,TRBJ2-7,TRBV11-2,.
CATSPGSGSYNEQFF,TGTGCCACCAGCCCCGGTAGCGGATCTTACAATGAGCAGTTCTTC,15,.,TRBJ2-1,TRBV5-6,.
CSARGASQNTGELFF,TGCAGTGCCCGAGGCGCTAGCCAGAACACCGGGGAGCTGTTTTTT,15,.,TRBJ2-2,TRBV20-1,.
CASSSPGQGNEQYF,TGTGCCAGCAGCTCCCCGGGACAGGGGAACGAGCAGTACTTC,14,TRBD1,TRBJ2-7,TRBV7-6,.
CASSYSGLAGGPVVDTQYF,TGTGCCAGCAGTTACTCGGGACTAGCGGGAGGTCCTGTTGTAGATACGCAGTATTTT,19,TRBD2,TRBJ2-3,TRBV6-5,.
CASSFGGREQYF,TGTGCCAGCAGTTTCGGAGGGCGCGAGCAGTACTTC,12,.,TRBJ2-7,TRBV12-3/TRBV12-4,.
CASGTSGRSYNEQFF,TGCGCCAGCGGGACTAGCGGGAGGTCCTACAATGAGCAGTTCTTC,15,TRBD2,TRBJ2-1,TRBV5-1,few
CATSRAEIGELFF,TGTGCCACCAGCAGAGCGGAAATAGGGGAGCTGTTTTTT,13,.,TRBJ2-2,TRBV15,few
CSVGMGHEQFF,TGCAGCGTTGGGATGGGCCATGAGCAGTTCTTC,11,.,TRBJ2-1,TRBV29-1,few
CASSHPRGTSSPGNTIYF,TGCGCCAGCAGCCATCCCCGGGGGACTTCATCGCCTGGAAACACCATATATTTT,18,.,TRBJ1-3,TRBV4-1,.
CSARARPYPLQGTGELFF,TGCAGTGCTAGAGCTAGGCCATACCCGCTGCAGGGGACCGGGGAGCTGTTTTTT,18,.,TRBJ2-2,TRBV20-1,few
CASSYGTGAGDEQFF,TGTGCCAGCAGTTACGGAACAGGGGCCGGGGATGAGCAGTTCTTC,15,TRBD1,TRBJ2-1,TRBV6-5,few
CASSRLAGAPTDTQYF,TGTGCCAGCAGCCGACTAGCGGGAGCCCCCACAGATACGCAGTATTTT,16,TRBD2,TRBJ2-3,TRBV7-9,.
CASNGRGNANYGYTF,TGTGCCAGCAATGGCAGGGGGAATGCTAACTATGGCTACACCTTC,15,TRBD1,TRBJ1-2,TRBV11-3,.
CASSLVAGGSETQYF,TGCGCCAGCAGCTTGGTGGCGGGGGGCTCGGAGACCCAGTACTTC,15,TRBD2,TRBJ2-5,TRBV5-1,many
CASSWGAAGHEQYF,TGCGCCAGCAGCTGGGGGGCCGCTGGACACGAGCAGTACTTC,14,.,TRBJ2-7,TRBV5-1,few
CATVDRANSPLHF,TGTGCCACCGTGGACAGGGCGAATTCACCCCTCCACTTT,13,TRBD1,TRBJ1-6,TRBV10-3,few
CASSMGRTEAFF,TGCGCCAGCAGCATGGGACGAACTGAAGCTTTCTTT,12,.,TRBJ1-1,TRBV4-1,.
CASSSTPGLAGETQYF,TGTGCCAGCAGTTCTACACCGGGACTAGCGGGAGAGACCCAGTACTTC,16,TRBD2,TRBJ2-5,TRBV7-3,.
CASSFPPHRRNTGELFF,TGTGCCAGCAGCTTCCCTCCCCACAGGAGGAACACCGGGGAGCTGTTTTTT,17,.,TRBJ2-2,TRBV7-9,few
CSASSRVVATDTQYF,TGCAGTGCTAGTAGTCGTGTCGTAGCCACAGATACGCAGTATTTT,15,.,TRBJ2-3,TRBV20-1,few
CASSPTGTWGNQPQHF,TGTGCCAGCTCACCAACAGGGACCTGGGGCAATCAGCCCCAGCATTTT,16,.,TRBJ1-5,TRBV18,.
CASSPSGISTDTQYF,TGCGCCAGCAGCCCGAGCGGAATTAGCACAGATACGCAGTATTTT,15,.,TRBJ2-3,TRBV4-1,few
CASSTRLLETQYF,TGTGCCAGCAGTACCCGGTTGTTAGAGACCCAGTACTTC,13,.,TRBJ2-5,TRBV27,once
CAIMGQGKDGYTF,TGTGCCATCATGGGACAGGGCAAGGACGGCTACACCTTC,13,TRBD1,TRBJ1-2,TRBV6-1,few
CSVEVPGRAGEQYF,TGCAGCGTTGAAGTTCCCGGGAGGGCGGGCGAGCAGTACTTC,14,TRBD2,TRBJ2-7,TRBV29-1,many
CASSDPGLAGKWDEQFF,TGTGCCAGCAGTGATCCGGGACTAGCGGGAAAATGGGATGAGCAGTTCTTC,17,TRBD2,TRBJ2-1,TRBV12-3/TRBV12-4,few
CASSRRVAGLEDTQYF,TGCGCCAGCAGCCGCCGGGTAGCGGGGCTCGAAGATACGCAGTATTTT,16,TRBD2,TRBJ2-3,TRBV5-1,.
CASSEIAGEPNEQFF,TGTGCCAGCAGCGAGATAGCGGGAGAACCCAATGAGCAGTTCTTC,15,TRBD2,TRBJ2-1,TRBV11-1,.